What follows are 12 T cell receptor beta chains derived from one specimen sequenced in a study of blood T cell repertoires in COVID-19. Some clones are missing from TCRdb's copy, which holds only in-frame ones; the method was immunoSEQ multiplex PCR. The sample lists about 200,000 clones; around nine tenths were seen once. The sample taken for sequencing was peripheral blood. The receptors were sampled from a man in his sixties with acute or convalescent COVID-19.

This sequence joins TRBV5-1 and TRBJ2-7, with D possibly TRBD1 on 5 matching bases. The germline V and J ends were trimmed by 4 bases and 2 bases, with 19 bases remaining between them. Germline-derived CDR1 and CDR2 are SGHRS and YFSETQ. The CDR3 spans 16 residues. CDR3 sequence: CASSVRTGPPTYEQYF. The CDR3 DNA reads TGCGCCAGCAGCGTAAGAACAGGTCCCCCAACCTACGAGCAGTACTTC.

The genes are TRBV7-9 and TRBJ1-1, with D maybe TRBD1 (5 bases). V was pared by 5 bases and J by 0 bases, with 13 bases between. The V gene's germline CDR1 is SEHNR and CDR2 FQNEAQ (reference sequence). CDR3 length equals 15 residues. CDR3 sequence reads: CASSRSTAMNTEAFF. CDR3 DNA: TGTGCCAGCAGCCGATCGACAGCTATGAACACTGAAGCTTTCTTT.

This sequence joins TRBV5-1 and TRBJ2-5; 7 bases align to TRBD1. This CDR3 has 15 amino acids. Germline V CDR1 and CDR2: SGHRS, YFSETQ. V shed 0 bases and J 5 bases; nucleotides not matched to a gene: 7. The CDR3 loop reads CASSLEGAAGETQYF. The CDR3 DNA sequence: TGCGCCAGCAGCTTGGAGGGGGCCGCCGGGGAGACCCAGTACTTC.

The chain employs TRBV2 and TRBJ2-3, with 10 bases lining up with TRBD2. Germline values: CDR1 SNHLY, CDR2 FYNNEI. There are 15 residues in the CDR3. V lost 3 bases, J lost 1 base, and 1 base stayed unmatched. CDR3 loop: CASSDLAGGTDTQYF. The CDR3 DNA is TGTGCCAGCAGTGACCTAGCGGGGGGCACAGATACGCAGTATTTT.

The genes are TRBV12-5 and TRBJ1-1; the D is unclear. Germline V gene sequence: CDR1 LGHNT, CDR2 FRNRAP. The V and J ends lost 1 base and 5 bases respectively, with 11 bases between them. The CDR3 extends over 14 amino acids. CDR3 bases: TGTGCTAGTGGTTTGGGGGGAGTGGGGACTGAAGCTTTCTTT. It codes for CASGLGGVGTEAFF.

V and J are TRBV19 and TRBJ1-4; possibly TRBD1 for D (6 bases). Looked up from germline, CDR1 is LNHDA and CDR2 is SQIVND (reference sequence). This CDR3 contains 16 residues. The ends were cut back, 5 bases at V and 0 bases at J, with 13 bases in the middle. Here the CDR3 DNA reads TGTGCCAGTAGTGGAGGACAGACCTCAACTAATGAAAAACTGTTTTTT. Translation: CASSGGQTSTNEKLFF.

CDR3 nucleotides: TGTGCCAGCAGCGCGGACACCCAAGAGACCCAGTACTTC. Its translation is CASSADTQETQYF. The chain joins TRBV5-8 to TRBJ2-5, with D perhaps TRBD1 (5 bases). Trimming cost V 4 bases and J 1 base, with 8 bases left between them. Germline V gene sequence: CDR1 SGHTS, CDR2 YDEGEE. The CDR3 loop spans 13 amino acids.

The rearrangement links TRBV7-9 to TRBJ2-7; TRBD1 aligns across 9 bases. Germline V gives CDR1 SEHNR, CDR2 FQNEAQ (reference sequence). After removal of 0 bases from V and 3 bases from J, the junction contained 6 bases not matched to a gene. The CDR3 sequence is 16 residues long. The CDR3 protein is CASSLARGTGSYEQYF. DNA for the CDR3: TGTGCCAGCAGCTTAGCGCGTGGGACAGGGAGCTACGAGCAGTACTTC.

The V call is TRBV29-1, the J call TRBJ2-2; maybe TRBD1 (5 bases). The CDR3 extends over 13 amino acids. CDR1 is SQVTM and CDR2 is ANQGSEA in the germline V gene. V dropped 6 bases and J dropped 1 base, with 9 bases sitting between them. In DNA, the CDR3 is TGCAGCGTGGAGCAGGGGAACACCGGGGAGCTGTTTTTT. As protein: CSVEQGNTGELFF.

The chain is built from TRBV7-2 and TRBJ2-1; TRBD2 might be the D (7 bases). Per germline, CDR1 SGHTA and CDR2 FQGNSA. The CDR3 covers 13 residues. The V end was cut by 5 bases, the J end by 10 bases, with 15 bases between. CDR3 loop: CASSPWGGQEQFF. The DNA of the CDR3 is TGTGCCAGCAGCCCATGGGGGGGCCAAGAGCAGTTCTTC.

The chain employs TRBV28 and TRBJ1-4, with D possibly TRBD1 on 5 matching bases. Trimming pared 3 bases from V and 7 bases from J, leaving 12 bases between. CDR3 size: 14 residues. The germline CDR1 and CDR2 sequences are MDHEN and SYDVKM. CDR3 residues: CASSFRGFSEKLFF. The CDR3 region has the DNA TGTGCCAGCAGTTTCCGGGGGTTTAGTGAAAAACTGTTTTTT.

V and J are TRBV28 and TRBJ1-5, with D maybe TRBD1 (6 bases). The CDR3 length is 14 residues. Germline CDR1 is MDHEN and CDR2 is SYDVKM. Deletions cut 6 bases from V and 4 bases from J, with 13 bases between. The DNA for the CDR3 is TGTGCCAGCAGCGGGGTAGGGGGTAATCAGCCCCAGCATTTT. Translating gives CASSGVGGNQPQHF.